This TCR beta chain was captured by sequencing in a study of shared clonotypes between healthy human individuals. General observations from the study: The diversity represented, both genetic and in exposure history, was limited by few donors. What naive subsets generally showed was a larger estimated richness than memory subsets showed.

Comment on this clone: Its specificity is not known.

CD4+ cell separation produced CD45RA+ naive and CD45RA-negative memory subsets. Germline V gives CDR1 SGHAT, CDR2 FQNNGV. The CDR3 totals 16 residues. Trimming at V came to 3 bases and at J to 1 base, leaving 4 bases not matched to a gene. Using approximately 200 ng DNA, 25,000 to 35,000 T cell genomes, the sorted-subset replicate PCRs were run. The table came from immunoSEQ multiplex PCR; TCRdb's copy has only in-frame clones and leaves some out. The table lists about 710,000 clones, about two thirds of them singletons. What was sequenced was memory CD4+ T cells sorted from blood. Subset reported: CD45RA-negative fraction. The receptor comes from a woman younger than 45 in good health. The chain couples TRBV11-2 to TRBJ2-5, with 11 bases matching TRBD1. The CDR3 reads CASSLGQGVFQETQYF. The CDR3 DNA follows: TGTGCCAGCAGCTTGGGACAGGGGGTTTTCCAAGAGACCCAGTACTTC.